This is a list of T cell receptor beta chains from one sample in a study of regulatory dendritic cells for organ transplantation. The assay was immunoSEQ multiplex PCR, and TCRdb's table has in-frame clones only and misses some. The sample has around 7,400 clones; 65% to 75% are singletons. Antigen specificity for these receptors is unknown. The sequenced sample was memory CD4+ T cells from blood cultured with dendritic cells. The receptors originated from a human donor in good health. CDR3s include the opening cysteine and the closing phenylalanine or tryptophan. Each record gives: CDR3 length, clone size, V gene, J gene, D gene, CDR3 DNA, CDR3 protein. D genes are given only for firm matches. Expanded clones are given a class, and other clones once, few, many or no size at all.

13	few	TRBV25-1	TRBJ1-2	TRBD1	TGTGCCAGCAGCGGGACAGGGGGATATGGCTACACCTTC	CASSGTGGYGYTF
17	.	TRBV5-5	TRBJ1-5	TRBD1	TGTGCCAGCAGCCAAGGGACAGGGGGCCTTAGCAATCAGCCCCAGCATTTT	CASSQGTGGLSNQPQHF
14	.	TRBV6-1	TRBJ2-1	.	TGTGCCAGCAGCGCGGGCGGACTTCTCAAGGAGCAGTTCTTC	CASSAGGLLKEQFF
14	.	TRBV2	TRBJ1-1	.	TGTGCCAGCAGTGTAGGGTCCGGAGGCACTGAAGCTTTCTTT	CASSVGSGGTEAFF
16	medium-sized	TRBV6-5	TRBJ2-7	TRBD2	TGTGCCAGCAGTTGGCAGACTAGCGGGGGTTCCTACGAGCAGTACTTC	CASSWQTSGGSYEQYF
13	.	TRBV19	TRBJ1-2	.	TGTGCCAGTAATGAGGGAACTAACTATGGCTACACCTTC	CASNEGTNYGYTF
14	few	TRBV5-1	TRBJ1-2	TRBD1	TGCGCCAGCAGCCCAGGGACAGGCAGGGATGGCTACACCTTC	CASSPGTGRDGYTF
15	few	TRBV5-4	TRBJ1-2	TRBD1	TGTGCCAGCAGCCTAGGGACAGGGGGCGGCTATGGCTACACCTTC	CASSLGTGGGYGYTF
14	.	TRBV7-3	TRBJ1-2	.	TGTGCCAGCAGCTTATATGGAGGGAACTATGGCTACACCTTC	CASSLYGGNYGYTF
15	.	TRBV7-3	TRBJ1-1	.	TGTGCCAGCAGCTCTCAGGGAAGAGGTATCGCTGAAGCTTTCTTT	CASSSQGRGIAEAFF
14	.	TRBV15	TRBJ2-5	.	TGTGCCACCAGCAGAGATACAGGGCGAGAGACCCAGTACTTC	CATSRDTGRETQYF
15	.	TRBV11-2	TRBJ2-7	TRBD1	TGTGCCAGCAGCTTAGAGAGGGGACAGACCTACGAGCAGTACTTC	CASSLERGQTYEQYF
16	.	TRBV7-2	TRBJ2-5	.	TGTGCCAGCAGCTTAGGGTTGGGGGCACAAGGGTGGACCCAGTACTTC	CASSLGLGAQGWTQYF
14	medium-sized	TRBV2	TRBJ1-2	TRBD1	TGTGCCAGCAATAACAGGGGACTTAACTATGGCTACACCTTC	CASNNRGLNYGYTF
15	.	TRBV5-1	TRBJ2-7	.	TGCGCCAGCAGCTTGGGTGGGGGGAGCGCCTACGAGCAGTACTTC	CASSLGGGSAYEQYF
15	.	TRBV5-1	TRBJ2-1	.	TGCGCCAGCAGCTTGGCGGCAGGGTTAGGCAATGAGCAGTTCTTC	CASSLAAGLGNEQFF
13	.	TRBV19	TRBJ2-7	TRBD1	TGTGCCAGTAGTATCTCGGACAGGTCCGAGCAGTACTTC	CASSISDRSEQYF
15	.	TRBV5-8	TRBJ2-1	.	TGTGCCAGCAGCTTTGGTCAGTTTTCCTACAATGAGCAGTTCTTC	CASSFGQFSYNEQFF
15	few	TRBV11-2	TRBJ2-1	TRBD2	TGTGCCAGCAGCCCCGGGGTAGCGGGGGGGCATGAGCAGTTCTTC	CASSPGVAGGHEQFF
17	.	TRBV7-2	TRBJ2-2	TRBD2	TGTGCCAGCAGCTTAGCGTCTAGCGGGGGGCCGGCCGGGGAGCTGTTTTTT	CASSLASSGGPAGELFF
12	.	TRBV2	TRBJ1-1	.	TGTGCCAGCAAGGAGGGCAACACTGAAGCTTTCTTT	CASKEGNTEAFF
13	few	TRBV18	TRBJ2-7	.	TGTGCCAGCTCACCACAACAGTCCTACGAGCAGTACTTC	CASSPQQSYEQYF
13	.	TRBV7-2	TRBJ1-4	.	TGTGCCAGCAGCTTAGCGCTGCGTGAAAAACTGTTTTTT	CASSLALREKLFF
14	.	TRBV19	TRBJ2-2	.	TGTGCCAGTAATCCTCGGCAGGACACCGGGGAGCTGTTTTTT	CASNPRQDTGELFF
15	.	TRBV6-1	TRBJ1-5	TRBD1	TGTGCCAGCAGTGAGGGACAGGCCCCAGGGCAGCCCCAGCATTTT	CASSEGQAPGQPQHF
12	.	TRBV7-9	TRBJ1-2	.	TGTGCCAGCAGCCCAGGTGACTATGGCTACACCTTC	CASSPGDYGYTF
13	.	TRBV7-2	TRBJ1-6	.	TGTGCCAGCAGCTTCTCAGGGGATTCACCCCTCCACTTT	CASSFSGDSPLHF
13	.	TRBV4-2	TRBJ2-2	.	TGTGCCAGCAGCCACGCAGGGTCCGGGGAGCTGTTTTTT	CASSHAGSGELFF
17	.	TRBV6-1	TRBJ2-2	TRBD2	TGTGCCAGCAGTGACCCGAACCTTAGCGGGGGTGCCGGGGAGCTGTTTTTT	CASSDPNLSGGAGELFF
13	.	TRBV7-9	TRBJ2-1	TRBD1	TGTGCCAGCAGCTTAGACACAGGGGCTGAGCAGTTCTTC	CASSLDTGAEQFF
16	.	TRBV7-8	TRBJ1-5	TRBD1	TGTGCCAGCAGCTTGCTACAGGGGTCCCTCAATCAGCCCCAGCATTTT	CASSLLQGSLNQPQHF
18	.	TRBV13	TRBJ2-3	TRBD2	TGTGCCAGCAGCTCGCCCCTTGGCCAAGCGGGGGGCACAGATACGCAGTATTTT	CASSSPLGQAGGTDTQYF
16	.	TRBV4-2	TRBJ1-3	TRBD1	TGTGCCAGCAGCCCTACGGGACAGGGGAGAGGAAACACCATATATTTT	CASSPTGQGRGNTIYF
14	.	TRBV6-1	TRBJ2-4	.	TGTGCCAGCCGAATAGGGGCTCACAAAAACATTCAGTACTTC	CASRIGAHKNIQYF
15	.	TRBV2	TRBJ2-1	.	TGTGCCAGCAGTCGGGATAGCGGTCGATACAATGAGCAGTTCTTC	CASSRDSGRYNEQFF
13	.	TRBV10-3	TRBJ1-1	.	TGTGCCATCAGGGAGGGACAGAACACTGAAGCTTTCTTT	CAIREGQNTEAFF
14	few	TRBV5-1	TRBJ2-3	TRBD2	TGCGCCAGCAGCTCGGGGGGGCCCACAGATACGCAGTATTTT	CASSSGGPTDTQYF
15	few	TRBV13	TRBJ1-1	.	TGTGCCAGCAGCCGTGGGTCCTCAGGAGGGACTGAAGCTTTCTTT	CASSRGSSGGTEAFF
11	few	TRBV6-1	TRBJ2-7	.	TGTGCCAGCAGGGACTGGAACGAGCAGTACTTC	CASRDWNEQYF
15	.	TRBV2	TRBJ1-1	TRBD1	TGTGCCAGCAGAGCCGGGACAGGGGGCAGGAGTGAAGCTTTCTTT	CASRAGTGGRSEAFF
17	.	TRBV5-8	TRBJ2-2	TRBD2	TGTGCCAGCAGCTTGGAGTTCGCTAGCGGCTACACCGGGGAGCTGTTTTTT	CASSLEFASGYTGELFF
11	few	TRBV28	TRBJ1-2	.	TGTGCCACCCGGGGGATCTATGGCTACACCTTC	CATRGIYGYTF
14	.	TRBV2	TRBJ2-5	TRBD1	TGTGCCAGCAGTCGGGACAGGGGGTCGGAGACCCAGTACTTC	CASSRDRGSETQYF
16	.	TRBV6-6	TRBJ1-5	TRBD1	TGTGCCAGCAGTTACGACAGGGGGTCGGGCAATCAGCCCCAGCATTTT	CASSYDRGSGNQPQHF
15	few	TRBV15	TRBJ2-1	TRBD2	TGTGCCACCAGCAGGGCTAGCGGGGCCCACAATGAGCAGTTCTTC	CATSRASGAHNEQFF
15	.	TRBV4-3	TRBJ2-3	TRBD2	TGCGCCAGCAGCCAATTTAGCGGGGGGGCAGATACGCAGTATTTT	CASSQFSGGADTQYF
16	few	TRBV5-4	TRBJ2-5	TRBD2	TGTGCCAGCAGCTCGGCTAGCGGGGTCATGCAAGAGACCCAGTACTTC	CASSSASGVMQETQYF
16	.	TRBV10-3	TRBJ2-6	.	TGTGCCATCTGGGGGGGCCAGGGTTCTGGGGCCAACGTCCTGACTTTC	CAIWGGQGSGANVLTF
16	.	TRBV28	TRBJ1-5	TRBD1	TGTGCCAGCAGTTCCCCCGACAGGGACCCGAGGCAGCCCCAGCATTTT	CASSSPDRDPRQPQHF
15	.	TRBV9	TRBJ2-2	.	TGTGCCAGCAGCCCTCAAGGCGGGAACACCGGGGAGCTGTTTTTT	CASSPQGGNTGELFF
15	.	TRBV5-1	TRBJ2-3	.	TGCGCCAGCAGCTTAGGTGAGACAGCGATTAATACGCAGTATTTT	CASSLGETAINTQYF